This T cell receptor beta chain was recovered during a study of blood T cell repertoires in COVID-19. The table came from immunoSEQ multiplex PCR; TCRdb's copy has only in-frame clones and leaves some out. The repertoire has 90,000 to 130,000 clones, approximately 80% of them found once; the top ten carry approximately 0.75%. This sequence was found in a woman in her sixties or seventies with acute or convalescent COVID-19. The sequenced material came from peripheral blood.

In DNA, the CDR3 is TGTGCCAGCTCACGCTTCGGGACTAGAAGCACCGGGGAGCTGTTTTTT. Translation: CASSRFGTRSTGELFF. V gene TRBV18 combines with J gene TRBJ2-2; 8 nucleotides line up with TRBD2. The J segment lost 4 bases and the V segment lost 4 bases, leaving 8 bases of the junction unmatched. Per germline, CDR1 KGHSH and CDR2 LQKENI. This CDR3 is 16 amino acids long.